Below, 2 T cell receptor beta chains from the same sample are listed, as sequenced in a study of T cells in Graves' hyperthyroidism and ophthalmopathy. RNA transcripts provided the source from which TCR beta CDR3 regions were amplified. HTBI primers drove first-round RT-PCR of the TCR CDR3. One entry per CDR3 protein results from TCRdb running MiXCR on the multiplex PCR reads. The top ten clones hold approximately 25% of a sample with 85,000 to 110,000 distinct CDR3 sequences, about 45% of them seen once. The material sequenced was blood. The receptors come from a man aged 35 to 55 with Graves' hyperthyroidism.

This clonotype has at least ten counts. In DNA form, the CDR3 reads TGCGCCAGCAGCGGGGGACAGGGGGGGAACACTGAAGCTTTCTTT. Translation gives CASSGGQGGNTEAFF. The chain joins TRBV5-1 to TRBJ1-1; 11 nucleotides line up with TRBD1. This CDR3 is built from 15 residues. J lost 1 base, V lost 4 bases, and 3 bases had no gene match. Germline V CDR1 and CDR2: SGHRS, YFSETQ.

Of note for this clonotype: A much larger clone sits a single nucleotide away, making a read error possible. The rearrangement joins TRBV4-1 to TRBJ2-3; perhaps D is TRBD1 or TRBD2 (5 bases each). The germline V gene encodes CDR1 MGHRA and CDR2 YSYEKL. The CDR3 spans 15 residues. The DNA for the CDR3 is TGCGCCAGCAGCCAAGGCGGGCCCCGCACAGGTACGCAGTATTTT. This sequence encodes CASSQGGPRTGTQYF.